Each of the 10 T cell receptor beta chains below was sequenced from the same sample in a study of identical twins. One entry per CDR3 protein, called by TCRdb with MiXCR from the 5' RACE reads. The repertoire consists of 300,000 or so distinct CDR3 sequences, with 8.5% to 9.5% occurring once and the leading ten covering 6% to 8.5%. In addition, the sample was reused for a study of yellow fever vaccine responses in identical twins.

The specimen sequenced was CD8+ T cells sorted from blood. These receptors all come from a woman aged 18 to 35 in good health.

The V call is TRBV30, the J call TRBJ2-1, with TRBD1 matching over 11 bases. After removal of 0 bases from V and 8 bases from J, the junction contained 6 bases not matched to a gene. The CDR3 contains 15 residues. Germline V lookup: CDR1 GTSNPN, CDR2 SVGIG (reference sequence). In DNA, the CDR3 is TGTGCCTGGAGTGTGGGGGACAGGGGGACGGATGAGCAGTTCTTC. Amino acids: CAWSVGDRGTDEQFF. Variable domain in full (rest from reference TRBV30 and TRBJ2-1): SQTIHQWPATLVQPVGSPLSLECTVEGTSNPNLYWYRQAAGRGLQLLFYSVGIGQISSEVPQNLSASRPQDRQFILSSKKLLLSDSGFYLCAWSVGDRGTDEQFFGPGTRLTVL.

This clonotype was found a few times. The chain has TRBV20-1 and TRBJ2-3; 7 bases line up with TRBD1. After removal of 0 bases from V and 1 base from J, the junction contained 7 bases not matched to a gene. This CDR3 is 16 amino acids long. Germline V gene sequence: CDR1 DFQATT, CDR2 SNEGSKA (reference sequence). The CDR3 sequence is CSARDVDRVGTDTQYF. CDR3 DNA sequence: TGCAGTGCTAGAGACGTCGACAGGGTTGGCACAGATACGCAGTATTTT.

In this sample, this clonotype turned up many times. The J gene is TRBJ2-5, the V gene TRBV4-3, with D perhaps assigned TRBD1 or TRBD2 (5 bases each). V dropped 3 bases and J dropped 0 bases, with 11 bases sitting between them. CDR3 length: 15 residues. From germline, CDR1 is LGHNA and CDR2 YSLEER. The CDR3 bases are TGCGCCAGCAGCCAGGGGACGGCGTACCAAGAGACCCAGTACTTC. Protein product: CASSQGTAYQETQYF.

This chain uses TRBV7-9 with TRBJ2-6, with a tentative D call TRBD1 (5 bases). Germline CDR1 SEHNR, CDR2 FQNEAQ (reference sequence). V was shortened by 4 bases and J by 0 bases, with 13 bases between the two germline ends. CDR3 length equals 17 residues. CDR3 in DNA: TGTGCCAGCAGCTCCCCACCAGGGCCCTCTGGGGCCAACGTCCTGACTTTC. Its translation is CASSSPPGPSGANVLTF.

This clonotype has ten or more counts. The chain has TRBV4-2 and TRBJ2-5, with 13 bases identical to TRBD2. The trim removed 0 bases at V and 4 bases at J, leaving 8 bases unmatched. This CDR3 region has 18 residues. Germline-derived CDR1 and CDR2 are LGHNA and YNFKEQ. CDR3 nucleotides: TGTGCCAGCAGCCAAGAACTAGCGGGAGGGCCCTCGCGAGAGACCCAGTACTTC. Translating gives CASSQELAGGPSRETQYF.

This clonotype was counted only a few times. The chain combines TRBV4-1 with TRBJ2-7; D remains unclear. This CDR3 is built from 15 residues. The germline CDR1 and CDR2 sequences are MGHRA and YSYEKL. V was cut by 1 base and J by 4 bases, with 14 bases left in between. DNA of the CDR3: TGCGCCAGCAGCCAAGTCGGTCAGAATACTTACGAGCAGTACTTC. This sequence encodes CASSQVGQNTYEQYF.

This clonotype was counted ten times or more. This rearrangement joins TRBV7-9 to TRBJ2-7, with TRBD1 matching 9 bases. V lost 7 bases, J lost 2 bases, and 6 bases stayed unmatched. Germline V gene data show CDR1 as SEHNR and CDR2 as FQNEAQ (reference sequence). The CDR3 has 14 residues. This chain's CDR3 is CASIPGQGPYEQYF. The CDR3 DNA is TGTGCCAGCATACCGGGACAGGGACCCTACGAGCAGTACTTC. The full variable domain, its missing parts supplied by reference TRBV7-9 and TRBJ2-7, is DTGVSQNPRHKITKRGQNVTFRCDPISEHNRLYWYRQTLGQGPEFLTYFQNEAQLEKSRLLSDRFSAERPKGSFSTLEIQRTEQGDSAMYLCASIPGQGPYEQYFGPGTRLTVT.

This clonotype was counted at least ten times. The chain uses TRBV7-2 and TRBJ2-7; no reliable D call. With 1 base removed from V and 3 bases from J, the gap between germline ends came to 13 bases. The CDR3 consists of 15 residues. Looked up from germline, CDR1 is SGHTA and CDR2 is FQGNSA. The CDR3 reads CASSLVLDPDYEQYF. The CDR3 region has the DNA TGTGCCAGCAGCTTAGTTTTGGACCCCGACTACGAGCAGTACTTC. The full variable domain, its missing parts supplied by reference TRBV7-2 and TRBJ2-7, is GAGVSQSPSNKVTEKGKDVELRCDPISGHTALYWYRQSLGQGLEFLIYFQGNSAPDKSGLPSDRFSAERTGGSVSTLTIQRTQQEDSAVYLCASSLVLDPDYEQYFGPGTRLTVT.

This rearrangement joins TRBV18 to TRBJ2-1; no reliable D call. The V gene's germline CDR1 is KGHSH and CDR2 LQKENI. Trimming cost V 6 bases and J 0 bases, with 6 bases left between them. The CDR3 sequence is 13 residues long. CDR3 loop: CASSQVSYNEQFF. The CDR3 DNA reads TGTGCCAGCTCCCAGGTCTCCTACAATGAGCAGTTCTTC.

This clonotype appeared a single time. The J gene is TRBJ2-2, the V gene TRBV10-3, with 9 bases fitting TRBD2. J was trimmed by 4 bases and V by 10 bases; bases with no gene match: 10. The CDR3 contains 15 residues. Germline CDR1 is ENHRY and CDR2 is SYGVKD. The CDR3 sequence: CASRIAGEATGELFF. The CDR3 nucleotides read TGTGCCAGCCGGATAGCGGGAGAGGCCACCGGGGAGCTGTTTTTT.